Listed below are T cell receptor beta chains from one sample, sequenced in a study of shared clonotypes between healthy human individuals. Here immunoSEQ multiplex PCR was the method, and the copy in TCRdb shows in-frame clones only, minus some. The sample consists of roughly 2 million clones, roughly 95% of them appearing once. The sequenced material came from naive CD4+ T cells sorted from blood. All receptors derive from a man aged 18 to 30 in good health. Each CDR3 is given without its conserved first and last residue. Not all rows give a size; the values are once, few, many and, for expanded clones, a class.

cdr3_aa: ASSSLANTGELF; clone_size: once; j_call: TRBJ2-2; v_call: TRBV7-8
cdr3_aa: ASSQSVFYGYT; clone_size: -; j_call: TRBJ1-2; v_call: TRBV14
cdr3_aa: ASRQGMGQETQY; clone_size: -; j_call: TRBJ2-5; v_call: TRBV2
cdr3_aa: SVVPSGGYEQY; clone_size: -; j_call: TRBJ2-7; v_call: TRBV29-1
cdr3_aa: ASSLSGYEQY; clone_size: -; j_call: TRBJ2-7; v_call: TRBV5-1
cdr3_aa: ASSLGDSYGYT; clone_size: -; j_call: TRBJ1-2; v_call: TRBV6-8
cdr3_aa: ASISDRGQPQH; clone_size: -; j_call: TRBJ1-5; v_call: TRBV28
cdr3_aa: ASSTKAQAGGNTGELF; clone_size: once; j_call: TRBJ2-2; v_call: TRBV7-9
cdr3_aa: ASSFNLNEQF; clone_size: -; j_call: TRBJ2-1; v_call: TRBV28
cdr3_aa: ASSFRSSKEDTQY; clone_size: -; j_call: TRBJ2-3; v_call: TRBV28
cdr3_aa: ASRAGPASLETQY; clone_size: -; j_call: TRBJ2-5; v_call: TRBV6-1
cdr3_aa: AMTDGDRARGNYEQY; clone_size: -; j_call: TRBJ2-7; v_call: TRBV10-3
cdr3_aa: ASSLGEGLGYGYT; clone_size: once; j_call: TRBJ1-2; v_call: TRBV11-3
cdr3_aa: ASSLGLAGQTDTQY; clone_size: -; j_call: TRBJ2-3; v_call: TRBV5-4
cdr3_aa: ASSLDRAAF; clone_size: -; j_call: TRBJ1-1; v_call: TRBV6-5
cdr3_aa: ASSPTGEQY; clone_size: -; j_call: TRBJ2-7; v_call: TRBV2
cdr3_aa: AWSDPGLAENTGELF; clone_size: -; j_call: TRBJ2-2; v_call: TRBV30
cdr3_aa: ASSWEGWGPQH; clone_size: few; j_call: TRBJ1-5; v_call: TRBV6-6
cdr3_aa: ASLKGQSDTGELF; clone_size: -; j_call: TRBJ2-2; v_call: TRBV2
cdr3_aa: ASSSGRSYEQY; clone_size: -; j_call: TRBJ2-7; v_call: TRBV6-6
cdr3_aa: ASSEGFRLGTDTQY; clone_size: once; j_call: TRBJ2-3; v_call: TRBV27
cdr3_aa: ASLVELADYEQY; clone_size: -; j_call: TRBJ2-7; v_call: TRBV2
cdr3_aa: ASSEEDVSYNEQF; clone_size: -; j_call: TRBJ2-1; v_call: TRBV2
cdr3_aa: ASSPGEGYSYNEQF; clone_size: -; j_call: TRBJ2-1; v_call: TRBV7-9
cdr3_aa: ASSPASGGTGELF; clone_size: -; j_call: TRBJ2-2; v_call: TRBV7-3
cdr3_aa: SVEYGNTEAF; clone_size: once; j_call: TRBJ1-1; v_call: TRBV29-1
cdr3_aa: ASSSASLSYEQY; clone_size: -; j_call: TRBJ2-7; v_call: TRBV5-1
cdr3_aa: ASSSVAGANEQY; clone_size: -; j_call: TRBJ2-7; v_call: TRBV5-1
cdr3_aa: ASLGRQGTYSNQPQH; clone_size: -; j_call: TRBJ1-5; v_call: TRBV28
cdr3_aa: ASRRDPNTEAF; clone_size: -; j_call: TRBJ1-1; v_call: TRBV28
cdr3_aa: ASGSGTSSGELF; clone_size: -; j_call: TRBJ2-2; v_call: TRBV25-1
cdr3_aa: ASSLGEYEQY; clone_size: -; j_call: TRBJ2-7; v_call: TRBV5-1
cdr3_aa: ASSPGTGFFRETQY; clone_size: -; j_call: TRBJ2-5; v_call: TRBV28
cdr3_aa: ASSQDQTGELF; clone_size: -; j_call: TRBJ2-2; v_call: TRBV4-2
cdr3_aa: ASSFISYEQY; clone_size: -; j_call: TRBJ2-7; v_call: TRBV5-4